These T cell receptor beta chains were read from a single sample in a study of blood T cell repertoires in COVID-19. Libraries were prepared by immunoSEQ multiplex PCR; TCRdb keeps only in-frame clonotypes and omits some of them. The data contain fewer than 200,000 clones, roughly 80% of them singletons. The sequencing input was peripheral blood. These receptors were taken from a woman in her sixties with COVID-19, enrolled during active disease. The CDR3 runs from the conserved cysteine through the conserved F or W. The D gene is left open where the match is weak. A row's size may be missing; if present it is once, few, many or a size class.

CDR3nt,CDR3aa,d_gene,abundance,v_gene,j_gene
TGTGCCAGCTTCGGACTAGCGAGAACCTACGAGCAGTACTTC,CASFGLARTYEQYF,TRBD2,-,TRBV6-5,TRBJ2-7
TGTGCCATCACGATGGGGCAGGTGGATTCTTACTATGGCTACACCTTC,CAITMGQVDSYYGYTF,-,once,TRBV10-3,TRBJ1-2
TGTGCCAGCAGCGTGGACGGGGGCAATGAGCAGTTCTTC,CASSVDGGNEQFF,-,-,TRBV9,TRBJ2-1
TGTGCCTGGAGTGTGGGGCTGGGCGCCTATGGCTACACCTTC,CAWSVGLGAYGYTF,-,-,TRBV30,TRBJ1-2
TGTGCCAGCAGCCGGGACTCTAACTCCTACAATGAGCAGTTCTTC,CASSRDSNSYNEQFF,-,-,TRBV11-2,TRBJ2-1
TGTGCCAGCAGCTTTCAGCGGGGCAGGGATACGCAGTATTTT,CASSFQRGRDTQYF,TRBD2,-,TRBV7-2,TRBJ2-3
TGTGCCAGCAGTTACGCCGGGACAGGTCTCTCCTACGAGCAGTACTTC,CASSYAGTGLSYEQYF,TRBD1,once,TRBV6-2/TRBV6-3,TRBJ2-7
TGTGCCACCCAGGAGGGACTAGCGGTCCAAGAGACCCAGTACTTC,CATQEGLAVQETQYF,TRBD2,-,TRBV11-2,TRBJ2-5
TGCGCCAGCAGCTCCCTTCGGGGGGGCACTAATGAAAAACTGTTTTTT,CASSSLRGGTNEKLFF,-,-,TRBV5-1,TRBJ1-4
TGTGCCAGCAGCACTCGCCCCGGGACAGGGGCGCAAGAGACCCAGTACTTC,CASSTRPGTGAQETQYF,TRBD1,-,TRBV7-3,TRBJ2-5
TGTGCCAGTAAGGCCGGGACAGGGGGCGTCGGGACCCAGTACTTC,CASKAGTGGVGTQYF,TRBD1,-,TRBV19,TRBJ2-5
TGTGCCAGCAGCTTAAACAGGGCGTCCAATCAGCCCCAGCATTTT,CASSLNRASNQPQHF,-,once,TRBV11-2,TRBJ1-5
TGTGCCAGCCGGGGACAGGGATATGAAAAACTGTTTTTT,CASRGQGYEKLFF,TRBD1,-,TRBV6-5,TRBJ1-4
TGTGCCAGCAGGGTGGGCGGACAGCCTGAGCAGTTCTTC,CASRVGGQPEQFF,-,-,TRBV7-2,TRBJ2-1
TGTGCCAGCAGCTCATACAGGGGGAATCAGCCCCAGCATTTT,CASSSYRGNQPQHF,TRBD1,-,TRBV5-6,TRBJ1-5
TGTGCCAGCAGTGAAGTCAACGGGAGGGGCTCCTACGAGCAGTACTTC,CASSEVNGRGSYEQYF,TRBD2,-,TRBV6-1,TRBJ2-7
TGCGCCAGCAGCCTCCAAAGGGGGGGGAGGACCGGGGAGCTGTTTTTT,CASSLQRGGRTGELFF,-,-,TRBV4-3,TRBJ2-2
TGTGCCATCAGTGAAGGTGGGAGAGACAGCACAGATACGCAGTATTTT,CAISEGGRDSTDTQYF,-,-,TRBV10-3,TRBJ2-3
TGTGCCAGCAGTTTACAGGGGGCTAACACCGGGGAGCTGTTTTTT,CASSLQGANTGELFF,TRBD1,once,TRBV27,TRBJ2-2
TGTGCCAGCAGCCCACCTAACACAGGGGCCGGGGAGCTGTTTTTT,CASSPPNTGAGELFF,TRBD1,-,TRBV28,TRBJ2-2
TGTGCCAGCAGCGAGTTGGAGGGCTATGGCTACACCTTC,CASSELEGYGYTF,-,few,TRBV28,TRBJ1-2
TGTGCCAGCAGTTTGACAGGGGGCTTTGGTGGCTACACCTTC,CASSLTGGFGGYTF,TRBD1,-,TRBV28,TRBJ1-2
TGTGCCAGCAGGTCGGCCGATAGGACAGTCTATGGCTACACCTTC,CASRSADRTVYGYTF,-,-,TRBV6-5,TRBJ1-2
TGCGCCAGCAGCTTCAGGGGTAGCACTAATGAAAAACTGTTTTTT,CASSFRGSTNEKLFF,-,once,TRBV5-1,TRBJ1-4
TGTGCCAGCAGTTTACTACCGTTCTCCTACGAGCAGTACTTC,CASSLLPFSYEQYF,-,-,TRBV28,TRBJ2-7